A selection of T cell receptor beta chains follows, all from one sample in a study of cytomegalovirus exposure and HLA in healthy donors. Here immunoSEQ multiplex PCR was the method, and the copy in TCRdb shows in-frame clones only, minus some. The repertoire holds 250,000 to 300,000 clones, with about 86% as singletons. Sequencing input: PBMCs. All receptors derive from a woman aged 18-29 years in good health and CMV-seronegative. CDR3s include the opening cysteine and the closing phenylalanine or tryptophan.

TRBJ2-1 TRBV7-9 CASSPLESGSGGEQFF
TRBJ2-3 TRBV27 CASSGGLPGLDTQYF
TRBJ2-3 TRBV30 CAWSNVIGDRALTDTQYF
TRBJ2-7 TRBV21-1 CASRHIAGRGTYEQYF
TRBJ1-2 TRBV19 CASSIVGTANYGYTF
TRBJ2-7 TRBV30 CAWSKDRVLGGEQYF
TRBJ2-2 TRBV27 CASSLFLDTGELFF
TRBJ2-3 TRBV7-2 CASRPGGDTQYF
TRBJ1-2 TRBV19 CASSISNWAGETYGYTF
TRBJ1-2 TRBV18 CASSTQDYGYTF
TRBJ1-1 TRBV19 CASSIPLWSSTEAFF
TRBJ2-5 TRBV13 CASSLAGRGQETQYF
TRBJ1-2 TRBV25-1 CASSDYRRLYGYTF
TRBJ2-1 TRBV18 CASSPGQGSWNEQFF
TRBJ2-3 TRBV5-1 CASSRGISLYTDTQYF
TRBJ2-7 TRBV4-1 CASSLSGTSAYEQYF
TRBJ2-1 TRBV5-1 CASSLLAGGQFF
TRBJ1-5 TRBV2 CASSELQGAQSNQPQHF
TRBJ2-7 TRBV10-3 CASGTASSYEQYF
TRBJ2-2 TRBV29-1 CSVDRGQGLGGELFF
TRBJ1-2 TRBV9 CASSVGPGGYGYTF
TRBJ1-6 TRBV5-1 CASSLGVGQGGYSPLHF
TRBJ1-4 TRBV11-2 CASSSPFGLTNEKLFF
TRBJ1-2 TRBV5-1 CASSLGQMVLPGGGYTF
TRBJ2-3 TRBV7-8 CASRSRGAGDTDTQYF
TRBJ1-5 TRBV19 CASSIVRSSNQPQHF
TRBJ2-7 TRBV28 CASKTDFYEQYF
TRBJ2-1 TRBV4-3 CASSQAQGQGNNEQFF
TRBJ2-1 TRBV6-6 CASSGGQHNEQFF
TRBJ2-7 TRBV30 CAWSLQADREQYF
TRBJ1-5 TRBV30 CAWSVLFGQPQHF
TRBJ1-1 TRBV5-1 CASSFTGAMNTEAFF
TRBJ2-1 TRBV28 CASSPGLRLAYNEQFF
TRBJ1-2 TRBV14 CASSQATRSGGYTF
TRBJ1-2 TRBV4-3 CASSQDLTGGPYGYTF
TRBJ1-2 TRBV27 CASSQGQPNYGYTF
TRBJ1-1 TRBV27 CASSTEGAYTEAFF
TRBJ2-7 TRBV6-5 CASSYSTSGSYEQYF
TRBJ2-5 TRBV5-4 CATSPGHTNQETQYF
TRBJ2-7 TRBV11-2 CASSSLKRRSYEQYF